This paragraph covers one TCR beta chain sequence. In the study's own analysis: Reference gene primer amplification gave nucleated cell count estimates. Sequenced by immunoSEQ multiplex PCR; TCRdb stores in-frame clones only, minus some. Clone size and V and J calls were adopted from that table, with D and trimming inferred from the DNA. This table has around 220,000 clones, around 90% appearing once. The age range of participants was 18 to 89 years, with residence in about two dozen US areas. Clinical history reported by participants formed the basis on which cohorts were assigned. V lost 8 bases to trimming and J lost 2 bases, with 19 bases between them. The CDR3 extends over 15 amino acids. Germline V CDR1 and CDR2: MNHEY, SMNVEV (reference sequence). The data belong to a study of blood T cell repertoires in COVID-19. The wider study: The cDNA or gDNA used as material had been derived from T cells, B-cell-depleted T cells, or PBMCs.

The rearrangement uses TRBV27 and TRBJ2-7; D is ambiguous. Specimen: PBMCs or T cells enriched from blood (not recorded which). The origin of this receptor is a woman under 40 with acute COVID-19. The CDR3 loop is CASGCGVAQAYEQYF. As DNA, the CDR3 is TGTGCCAGCGGCTGTGGTGTGGCCCAGGCCTACGAGCAGTACTTC.